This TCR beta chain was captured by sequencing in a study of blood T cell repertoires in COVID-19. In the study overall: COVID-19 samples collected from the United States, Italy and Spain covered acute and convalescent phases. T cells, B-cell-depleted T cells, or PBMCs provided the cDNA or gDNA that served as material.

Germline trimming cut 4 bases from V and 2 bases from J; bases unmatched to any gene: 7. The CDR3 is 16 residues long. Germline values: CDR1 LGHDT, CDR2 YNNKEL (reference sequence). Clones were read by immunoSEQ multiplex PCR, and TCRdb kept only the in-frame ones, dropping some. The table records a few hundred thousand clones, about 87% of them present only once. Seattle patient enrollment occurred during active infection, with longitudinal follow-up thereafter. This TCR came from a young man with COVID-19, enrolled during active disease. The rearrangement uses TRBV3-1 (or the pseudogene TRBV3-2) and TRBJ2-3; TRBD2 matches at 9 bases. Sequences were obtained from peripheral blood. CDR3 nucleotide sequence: TGTGCCAGCAGCCCTCGGAAGCGGGGGGCCACAGATACGCAGTATTTT. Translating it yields CASSPRKRGATDTQYF.